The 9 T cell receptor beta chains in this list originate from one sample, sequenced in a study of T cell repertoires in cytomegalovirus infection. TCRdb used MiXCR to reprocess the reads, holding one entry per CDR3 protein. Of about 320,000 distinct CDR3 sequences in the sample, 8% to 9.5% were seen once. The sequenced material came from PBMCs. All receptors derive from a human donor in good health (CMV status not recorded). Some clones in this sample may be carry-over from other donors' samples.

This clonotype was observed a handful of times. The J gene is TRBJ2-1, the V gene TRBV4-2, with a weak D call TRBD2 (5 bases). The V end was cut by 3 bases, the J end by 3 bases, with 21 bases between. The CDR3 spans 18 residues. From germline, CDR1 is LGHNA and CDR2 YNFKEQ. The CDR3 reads CASSQAARTRTLYNEQFF. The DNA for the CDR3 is TGTGCCAGCAGCCAGGCCGCCAGGACTCGAACTCTCTACAATGAGCAGTTCTTC.

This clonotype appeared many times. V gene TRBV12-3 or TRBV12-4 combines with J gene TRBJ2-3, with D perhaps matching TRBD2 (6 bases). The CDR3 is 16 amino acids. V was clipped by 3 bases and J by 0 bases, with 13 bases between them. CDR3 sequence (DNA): TGTGCCAGCAGTTTCCCAGCGGGCCCGAGCACAGATACGCAGTATTTT. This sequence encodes CASSFPAGPSTDTQYF.

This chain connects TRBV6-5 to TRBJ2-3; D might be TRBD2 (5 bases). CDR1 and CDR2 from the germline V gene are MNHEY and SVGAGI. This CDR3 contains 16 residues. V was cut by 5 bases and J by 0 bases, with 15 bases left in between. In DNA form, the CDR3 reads TGTGCCAGCAGTGCCTCTTTAGCGTCTAGCACAGATACGCAGTATTTT. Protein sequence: CASSASLASSTDTQYF.

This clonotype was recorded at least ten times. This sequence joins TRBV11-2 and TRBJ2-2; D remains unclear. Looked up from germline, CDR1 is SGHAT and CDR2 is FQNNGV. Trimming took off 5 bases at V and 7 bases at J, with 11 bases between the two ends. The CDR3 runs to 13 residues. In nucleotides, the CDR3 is TGTGCCAGCAGCCGCGACGGAAACGGGGAGCTGTTTTTT. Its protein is CASSRDGNGELFF.

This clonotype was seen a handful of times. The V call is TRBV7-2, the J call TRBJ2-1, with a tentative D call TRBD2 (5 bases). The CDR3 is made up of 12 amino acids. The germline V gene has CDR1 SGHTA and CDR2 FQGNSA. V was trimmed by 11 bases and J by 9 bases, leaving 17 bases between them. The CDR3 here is CAAGLARGEQFF. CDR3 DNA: TGTGCCGCCGGACTCGCCCGGGGTGAGCAGTTCTTC.

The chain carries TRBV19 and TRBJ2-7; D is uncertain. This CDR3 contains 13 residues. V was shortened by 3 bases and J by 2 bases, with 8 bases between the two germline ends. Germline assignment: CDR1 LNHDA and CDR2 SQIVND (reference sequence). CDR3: CASSIHVTYEQYF. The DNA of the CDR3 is TGTGCCAGTAGTATCCATGTTACCTACGAGCAGTACTTC.

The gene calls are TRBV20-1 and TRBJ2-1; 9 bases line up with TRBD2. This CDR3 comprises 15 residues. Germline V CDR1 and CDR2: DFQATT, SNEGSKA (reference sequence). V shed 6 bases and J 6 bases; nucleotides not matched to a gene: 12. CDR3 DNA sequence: TGCAGTGCCCTAGAGCCCGGCGGGAGGGCCAATGAGCAGTTCTTC. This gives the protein CSALEPGGRANEQFF.

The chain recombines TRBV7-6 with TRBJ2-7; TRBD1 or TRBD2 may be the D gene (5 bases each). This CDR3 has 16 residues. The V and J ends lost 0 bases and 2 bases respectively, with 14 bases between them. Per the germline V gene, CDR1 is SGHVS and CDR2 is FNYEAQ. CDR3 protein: CASSLAAGTVTYEQYF. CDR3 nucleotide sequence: TGTGCCAGCAGCTTAGCCGCCGGGACGGTCACCTACGAGCAGTACTTC.

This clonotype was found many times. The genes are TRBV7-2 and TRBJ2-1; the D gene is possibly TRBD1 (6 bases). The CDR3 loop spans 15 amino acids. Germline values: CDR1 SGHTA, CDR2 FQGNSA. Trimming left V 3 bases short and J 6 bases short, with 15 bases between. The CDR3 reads CASSFRLGTTNEQFF. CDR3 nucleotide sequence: TGTGCCAGCAGCTTTCGTCTTGGGACAACCAATGAGCAGTTCTTC.